This record concerns one T cell receptor beta chain sequence. This record belongs to a study of blood T cells in healthy people across ages. With a J-beta primer mix and a sample-barcoded 5' primer, a second PCR ran roughly 7 to 11 cycles. MiXCR, run by TCRdb on the 5' RACE reads, gives a single entry per CDR3 protein. Of 540,000 or so distinct CDR3 sequences in the sample, 25% to 30% were seen once. Germline V gene sequence: CDR1 SGDLS, CDR2 YYNGEE. V was pared by 1 base and J by 4 bases, with 12 bases between. This CDR3 is 15 amino acids long. The receptor was derived from an older woman in good health. The chain uses TRBV9 and TRBJ1-3, with D uncertain. The sample was blood. DNA of the CDR3: TGTGCCAGCAGCGTACAGGCCGGTCTGGGAAACACCATATATTTT. It yields the protein CASSVQAGLGNTIYF. The full variable domain, completed using reference TRBV9 and TRBJ1-3, is DSGVTQTPKHLITATGQRVTLRCSPRSGDLSVYWYQQSLDQGLQFLIQYYNGEERAKGNILERFSAQQFPDLHSELNLSSLELGDSALYFCASSVQAGLGNTIYFGEGSWLTVV.